This TCR beta chain was identified during a study of post-analysis software for immune sequencing data. The wider study: The cohort encompassed relapsing-remitting, secondary progressive and progressive-relapsing multiple sclerosis disease courses.

Unique molecular identifiers featured in each of the TCR beta cDNA libraries. When about 0.9 to 11 million T cells were used, they gave a few hundred thousand cDNA molecules. TCRdb re-called the PCR reads through MiXCR, storing one row per CDR3 protein. The sample yields approximately 570,000 distinct CDR3 sequences, roughly two fifths seen once. About this clonotype: Its antigen remains unknown.

Study-wide findings and caveats: The study found TRBV5-6, TRBV5-1 and TRBV20-1 among a few TRBV segments more frequent in patients than controls. Samples sharing a preparation batch grouped tightly together when assessed by F measure. Controls had significantly higher normalized Chao1 diversity than multiple sclerosis patients.

Germline V CDR1 and CDR2: SGHVS, FNYEAQ. V was pared by 3 bases and J by 3 bases, with 15 bases between. CDR3 length: 15 amino acids. The receptor was isolated from a girl between 10 and 17 years old with multiple sclerosis. The rearrangement joins TRBV7-6 to TRBJ2-7; D is perhaps TRBD1 (5 bases). The sequenced material came from blood. CDR3 nucleotides: TGTGCCAGCAGCTTGGGCGACCAGGGCCTCTACGAGCAGTACTTC. Translation: CASSLGDQGLYEQYF. The variable domain in full, completed from reference TRBV7-6 and TRBJ2-7, reads GAGVSQSPRYKVTKRGQDVALRCDPISGHVSLYWYRQALGQGPEFLTYFNYEAQQDKSGLPNDRFSAERPEGSISTLTIQRTEQRDSAMYRCASSLGDQGLYEQYFGPGTRLTVT.